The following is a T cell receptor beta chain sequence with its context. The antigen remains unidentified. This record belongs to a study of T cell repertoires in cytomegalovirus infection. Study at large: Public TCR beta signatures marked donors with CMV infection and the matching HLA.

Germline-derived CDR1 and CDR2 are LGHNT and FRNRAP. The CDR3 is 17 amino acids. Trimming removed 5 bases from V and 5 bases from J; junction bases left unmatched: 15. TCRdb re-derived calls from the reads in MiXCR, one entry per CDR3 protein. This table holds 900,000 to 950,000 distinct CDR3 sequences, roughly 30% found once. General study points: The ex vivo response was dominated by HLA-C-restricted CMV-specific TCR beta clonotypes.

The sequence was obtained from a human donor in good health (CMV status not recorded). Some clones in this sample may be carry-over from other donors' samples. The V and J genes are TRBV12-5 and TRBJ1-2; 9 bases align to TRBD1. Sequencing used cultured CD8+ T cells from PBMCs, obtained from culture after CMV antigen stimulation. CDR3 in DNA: TGTGCTAGTGGTCCCCGCAACCCAGGACAGGGGTTGTATGGCTACACCTTC. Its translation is CASGPRNPGQGLYGYTF.